These 10 T cell receptor beta chains came from one sample sequenced in a study of cytomegalovirus exposure and HLA in healthy donors. PCR primers comprised 60 Vbeta and 13 Jbeta primers. Only in-frame clones appear in the TCRdb table, and some are missing; sequencing was by immunoSEQ multiplex PCR. Of 150,000 to 200,000 clones in the sample, approximately 80% were seen once. Sequences were obtained from PBMCs. The source of these receptors is a male donor in good health and CMV-seropositive.

The V and J genes are TRBV2 and TRBJ2-5; TRBD2 aligns across 8 bases. The CDR3 totals 13 residues. V shed 4 bases, J shed 9 bases, and the junction held 7 bases outside the gene matches. Germline CDR1 and CDR2: SNHLY and FYNNEI. In DNA, the CDR3 is TGTGCCAGCAGTGGGGTAAGCGGGAGAGCCCAGTACTTC. This codes for CASSGVSGRAQYF.

This sequence joins TRBV2 and TRBJ2-1; 13 positions match TRBD2. Germline CDR1 reads SNHLY; CDR2 reads FYNNEI. This CDR3 contains 18 residues. V was clipped by 8 bases and J by 9 bases; unmatched bases: 19. The CDR3 DNA reads as TGTGCCAGCCCGTTAAGGACCACCGGGACTAGCGGGAAGGCTGAGCAGTTCTTC. This translates into CASPLRTTGTSGKAEQFF. The full variable domain, with the rest looked up from reference TRBV2 and TRBJ2-1, is EPEVTQTPSHQVTQMGQEVILRCVPISNHLYFYWYRQILGQKVEFLVSFYNNEISEKSEIFDDQFSVERPDGSNFTLKIRSTKLEDSAMYFCASPLRTTGTSGKAEQFFGPGTRLTVL.

The chain couples TRBV9 to TRBJ2-1, with 9 nucleotides matching TRBD2. Germline-derived CDR1 and CDR2 are SGDLS and YYNGEE. After removal of 6 bases from V and 4 bases from J, the junction contained 11 bases not matched to a gene. This CDR3 comprises 16 residues. The CDR3 region has the DNA TGTGCCAGCACCCCGAGCTTACTAGCGGGTTACAATGAGCAGTTCTTC. It codes for CASTPSLLAGYNEQFF.

CDR3 sequence reads: CSVEDGSLAGGPYNEQFF. DNA of the CDR3: TGCAGCGTTGAAGATGGGTCCCTAGCGGGAGGGCCTTACAATGAGCAGTTCTTC. The V gene is TRBV29-1, the J gene TRBJ2-1, with TRBD2 matching over 12 bases. Per germline, CDR1 SQVTM and CDR2 ANQGSEA. V shed 0 bases, J shed 4 bases, and the junction held 10 bases outside the gene matches. The CDR3 covers 18 residues.

The CDR3 here is CSVEDTAGEAEAFF. CDR3 DNA: TGCAGCGTTGAAGATACGGCTGGGGAGGCTGAAGCTTTCTTT. V usage is TRBV29-1 and J usage is TRBJ1-1; D gene uncertain. The V end lost 0 bases, the J end lost 6 bases, and 14 bases lay between the germline ends. The CDR3 runs 14 residues. Germline lookup yields CDR1 SQVTM and CDR2 ANQGSEA.

The chain recombines TRBV6-5 with TRBJ1-3; no firm D call. Germline CDR1 MNHEY, CDR2 SVGAGI. The CDR3 is made up of 16 amino acids. With 2 bases removed from V and 3 bases from J, the gap between germline ends came to 14 bases. CDR3: CASSYGLPAGGNTIYF. CDR3 coding DNA: TGTGCCAGCAGTTACGGACTCCCGGCGGGTGGAAACACCATATATTTT.

The sample holds a few counts of this clone. This chain uses TRBV27 with TRBJ2-5; 10 bases are a match to TRBD2. This CDR3 region has 14 residues. V gave up 2 bases and J gave up 7 bases; unmatched junction bases: 4. CDR1 is MNHEY and CDR2 is SMNVEV in the germline V gene (reference sequence). This chain's CDR3 is CASSLNSGRLTQYF. DNA of the CDR3: TGTGCCAGCAGTTTAAATAGCGGGAGGTTGACCCAGTACTTC.

J is TRBJ1-2 and V is TRBV9; D possibly corresponds to TRBD1 (6 bases). Germline V gives CDR1 SGDLS, CDR2 YYNGEE. V was pared by 3 bases and J by 5 bases, with 20 bases between. The CDR3 runs to 16 residues. The DNA of the CDR3 is TGTGCCAGCAGCGCAAGGGGTCGAGGGGACATTTATGGCTACACCTTC. Protein sequence: CASSARGRGDIYGYTF.

The chain uses TRBV27 and TRBJ1-1; D might be TRBD1 (5 bases). Trimming took off 3 bases at V and 8 bases at J, with 7 bases between the two ends. There are 11 residues in the CDR3. The germline gives CDR1 MNHEY, CDR2 SMNVEV (reference sequence). Written as DNA, the CDR3 is TGTGCCAGCAGTTTGGGGGGGGAAGCTTTCTTT. This translates into CASSLGGEAFF.

The chain has TRBV6-6 and TRBJ2-7, with TRBD2 as a possible D gene (6 bases). Trimming pared 7 bases from V and 7 bases from J, leaving 20 bases between. Germline assignment: CDR1 MNHNY and CDR2 SVGAGI (reference sequence). This CDR3 has 14 amino acids. For the CDR3, the DNA is TGTGCCAGCACCACCCGGGGGACCCTCGGTGAGCAGTACTTC. Protein product: CASTTRGTLGEQYF.